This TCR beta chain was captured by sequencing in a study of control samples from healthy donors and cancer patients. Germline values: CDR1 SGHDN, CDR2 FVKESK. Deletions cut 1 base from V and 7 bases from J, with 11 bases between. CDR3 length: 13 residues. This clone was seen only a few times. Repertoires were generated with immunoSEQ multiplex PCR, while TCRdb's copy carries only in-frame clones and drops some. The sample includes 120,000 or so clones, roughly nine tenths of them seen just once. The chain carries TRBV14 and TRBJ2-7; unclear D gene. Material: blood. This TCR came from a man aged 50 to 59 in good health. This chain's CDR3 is CASSQARFGEQYF. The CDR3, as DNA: TGTGCCAGCAGCCAAGCCCGGTTTGGAGAGCAGTACTTC.